The source of this T cell receptor beta chain is a study of control samples from healthy donors and cancer patients. Trimming shortened V by 4 bases and J by 0 bases, and 1 base separated the two germline ends. CDR3 length: 12 amino acids. Germline CDR1 reads LNHNV; CDR2 reads YYDKDF (reference sequence). Method: immunoSEQ multiplex PCR; TCRdb's copy keeps in-frame clones and lacks some. This sample carries more than 85,000 clones, about nine tenths of them seen once, and the ten largest clones take roughly 4%. This clone was counted once. This TCR came from a human donor in good health. The donor label of this sample is uncertain. Sample: blood. The chain is built from TRBV15 and TRBJ1-3; D call uncertain. CDR3 residues: CATSNSGNTIYF. CDR3 coding DNA: TGTGCCACCAGCAACTCTGGAAACACCATATATTTT.